The 32 T cell receptor beta chains below all came from one sample that was sequenced in a study. One entry per CDR3 protein results from TCRdb running MiXCR on the RT-PCR reads. Of almost 700,000 distinct CDR3 sequences in the sample, about 14% were seen once. Sequencing input: memory CD4+ T cells from blood. All receptors come from a female donor in good health, serving as a healthy control.

The table lists this clonotype with many counts. CDR3 sequence: CSVVIGAERGYTF. CDR3 bases: TGCAGCGTTGTAATCGGGGCGGAGAGAGGCTACACCTTC. The V call is TRBV29-1, the J call TRBJ1-2; a weak D match, TRBD1 (5 bases). Between the trimmed V and J ends, which lost 4 bases and 8 bases, there was a span of 17 bases. The CDR3 spans 13 residues. Germline values: CDR1 SQVTM, CDR2 ANQGSEA.

This clonotype was seen a few times. The CDR3 spells CASSKNSNSYNEQFF. The CDR3 DNA reads as TGTGCCAGCAGCAAGAACTCAAACTCCTACAATGAGCAGTTCTTC. The rearrangement joins TRBV7-2 to TRBJ2-1; D not certain. The V gene's germline CDR1 is SGHTA and CDR2 FQGNSA. CDR3 size: 15 residues. Trimming removed 5 bases from V and 0 bases from J, with 11 bases in between.

The rearrangement links TRBV19 to TRBJ2-2, with 7 bases that match TRBD1. V gave up 5 bases and J gave up 6 bases; unmatched junction bases: 0. This CDR3 comprises 12 residues. Looked up from germline, CDR1 is LNHDA and CDR2 is SQIVND (reference sequence). DNA of the CDR3: TGTGCCAGTAGTGACAGGGCCGGGGAGCTGTTTTTT. Its protein product is CASSDRAGELFF.

This clonotype came up many times. CDR3 sequence: CASSLAGEDTQYF. The CDR3 nucleotides read TGCGCCAGCAGCTTGGCGGGTGAAGATACGCAGTATTTT. The chain couples TRBV5-1 to TRBJ2-3; no reliable D call. Trimming removed 0 bases from V and 5 bases from J, with 7 bases in between. Germline V lookup: CDR1 SGHRS, CDR2 YFSETQ. This CDR3 comprises 13 residues.

The sample holds a few counts of this clonotype. The chain employs TRBV12-3 or TRBV12-4 and TRBJ2-1, with 12 bases that match TRBD2. The CDR3 extends over 18 amino acids. Germline trimming cut 5 bases from V and 4 bases from J; bases unmatched to any gene: 12. The CDR3 spells CASSGLAGPLTSYNEQFF. The CDR3 nucleotides read TGTGCCAGCAGTGGACTAGCGGGGCCTCTAACCTCATACAATGAGCAGTTCTTC.

The V call is TRBV5-1, the J call TRBJ2-5; D is uncertain. V lost 5 bases, J lost 3 bases, and 14 bases lay in between. Germline CDR1 and CDR2: SGHRS and YFSETQ. The CDR3 loop spans 14 amino acids. The CDR3 loop reads CASRSPSFEETQYF. The CDR3 bases are TGCGCCAGCAGATCCCCATCATTCGAAGAGACCCAGTACTTC.

J is TRBJ2-4 and V is TRBV20-1, with D tentatively TRBD2 (5 bases). This CDR3 has 12 amino acids. In germline, CDR1 is DFQATT, CDR2 SNEGSKA (reference sequence). Trimming removed 6 bases from V and 8 bases from J, with 14 bases in between. DNA of the CDR3: TGCAGTGCCAGTAGGACTGTGGACATTCAGTACTTC. As protein: CSASRTVDIQYF.

Points on this clonotype: A much larger clone lies one base from this, so it may be a read error. The chain combines TRBV2 with TRBJ2-7; TRBD2 matches at 11 bases. CDR1 is SNHLY and CDR2 is FYNNEI in the germline V gene. J was trimmed by 5 bases and V by 6 bases; bases with no gene match: 6. The CDR3 runs to 14 residues. The CDR3 DNA reads as TGTGCCAGCAGACTAGCGGGAGTATCCCACGAGCAGTACTTC. This sequence encodes CASRLAGVSHEQYF.

The chain couples TRBV6-5 to TRBJ1-2, with D unclear. The CDR3 extends over 9 amino acids. The V end lost 9 bases, the J end lost 8 bases, and 7 bases lay between the germline ends. Germline V lookup: CDR1 MNHEY, CDR2 SVGAGI. CDR3 in amino acids: CARGWGYTF. The CDR3 DNA is TGTGCCAGGGGATGGGGCTACACCTTC.

This clonotype showed up many times. V and J are TRBV12-3 or TRBV12-4 and TRBJ1-5, with 8 bases identical to TRBD1. With V trimmed by 6 bases and J by 0 bases, 4 bases remained unmatched. The CDR3 sequence is 15 residues long. CDR3 region: CASREQGDSNQPQHF. The CDR3 DNA reads TGTGCCAGCAGGGAACAGGGGGATAGCAATCAGCCCCAGCATTTT.

The chain is built from TRBV5-4 and TRBJ2-7; maybe TRBD1 (5 bases). V was trimmed by 1 base and J by 7 bases, leaving 12 bases between them. The CDR3 is made up of 13 amino acids. Germline CDR1 SGHNT, CDR2 YYREEE (reference sequence). CDR3 in amino acids: CASSLQIGAEQYF. CDR3 bases: TGTGCCAGCAGCTTGCAGATTGGGGCGGAGCAGTACTTC.

The chain's CDR3 is CASSTGWAITYEQYF. CDR3 DNA sequence: TGTGCCAGCAGCACAGGCTGGGCGATCACCTACGAGCAGTACTTC. The V and J genes are TRBV7-2 and TRBJ2-7; D possibly corresponds to TRBD1 (5 bases). Germline CDR1 reads SGHTA; CDR2 reads FQGNSA. The CDR3 has 15 amino acids. V was pared by 5 bases and J by 2 bases, with 16 bases between.

The V and J genes are TRBV18 and TRBJ1-3; unclear D gene. Trimming left V 3 bases short and J 7 bases short, with 10 bases between. The germline V gene encodes CDR1 KGHSH and CDR2 LQKENI. The CDR3 is 13 amino acids. The CDR3 protein is CASSPAGWNTIYF. As DNA, the CDR3 is TGTGCCAGCTCACCTGCCGGGTGGAACACCATATATTTT. The whole variable domain, filled in from reference TRBV18 and TRBJ1-3, reads NAGVMQNPRHLVRRRGQEARLRCSPMKGHSHVYWYRQLPEEGLKFMVYLQKENIIDESGMPKERFSAEFPKEGPSILRIQQVVRGDSAAYFCASSPAGWNTIYFGEGSWLTVV.

V gene TRBV20-1 combines with J gene TRBJ1-3, with D tentatively TRBD1 (6 bases). This CDR3 is 14 amino acids long. Trimming shortened V by 3 bases and J by 3 bases, and 12 bases separated the two germline ends. The germline gives CDR1 DFQATT, CDR2 SNEGSKA (reference sequence). The CDR3: CSASRGQIGNTIYF. In DNA, the CDR3 is TGCAGTGCTAGTCGGGGACAAATTGGAAACACCATATATTTT.

This clonotype occurred many times. The chain carries TRBV7-2 and TRBJ2-3; the match to TRBD1 covers 7 bases. After removal of 5 bases from V and 0 bases from J, the junction contained 5 bases not matched to a gene. Germline V lookup: CDR1 SGHTA, CDR2 FQGNSA. The CDR3 consists of 15 residues. The chain's CDR3 is CASSPQGFSTDTQYF. Here the CDR3 DNA reads TGTGCCAGCAGCCCACAGGGGTTTAGCACAGATACGCAGTATTTT.

Many counts were recorded for this clonotype. This chain joins TRBV20-1 and TRBJ2-1, with a weak D call TRBD1 (5 bases). This CDR3 comprises 15 residues. Germline loops: CDR1 DFQATT, CDR2 SNEGSKA (reference sequence). V was shortened by 2 bases and J by 4 bases, with 15 bases between the two germline ends. CDR3 region: CSARKPTSGYNEQFF. CDR3 DNA: TGCAGTGCTAGAAAGCCTACATCAGGGTACAATGAGCAGTTCTTC.

This clonotype was found many times. The chain combines TRBV29-1 with TRBJ2-3; D uncertain. The CDR3 consists of 14 residues. Trimming cost V 3 bases and J 2 bases, with 12 bases left between them. CDR1 and CDR2 from the germline V gene are SQVTM and ANQGSEA. The CDR3, as DNA: TGCAGCGTTGATCCGAGCCCCCCCACAGATACGCAGTATTTT. It is translated as CSVDPSPPTDTQYF.

This clonotype was seen at least ten times. The chain is built from TRBV7-2 and TRBJ2-1, with 14 bases aligning to TRBD2. The germline V gene has CDR1 SGHTA and CDR2 FQGNSA. The V segment lost 4 bases and the J segment 15 bases; nucleotides outside the gene matches: 14. The CDR3 runs 16 residues. In DNA form, the CDR3 reads TGTGCCAGCAGCTCGCCGGGACTAGCGGGAGTGTCAGTACGGTTCTTC. Its translation: CASSSPGLAGVSVRFF. Together with reference TRBV7-2 and TRBJ2-1, the CDR3 gives the full variable domain: GAGVSQSPSNKVTEKGKDVELRCDPISGHTALYWYRQSLGQGLEFLIYFQGNSAPDKSGLPSDRFSAERTGGSVSTLTIQRTQQEDSAVYLCASSSPGLAGVSVRFFGPGTRLTVL.

This chain joins TRBV20-1 and TRBJ2-5; D is ambiguous. Per germline, CDR1 DFQATT and CDR2 SNEGSKA (reference sequence). Trimming cost V 2 bases and J 2 bases, with 12 bases left between them. This CDR3 spans 14 amino acids. CDR3 sequence (DNA): TGCAGTGCTAGAAGGGCGCAAACTCAAGAGACCCAGTACTTC. The encoded protein is CSARRAQTQETQYF.

The chain recombines TRBV20-1 with TRBJ1-5, with D unclear. The V and J ends lost 0 bases and 2 bases respectively, with 14 bases between them. This CDR3 region has 16 residues. CDR1 is DFQATT and CDR2 is SNEGSKA in the germline V gene (reference sequence). The CDR3 here is CSARDPGPNRNQPQHF. The CDR3 region has the DNA TGCAGTGCTAGAGACCCTGGACCGAATCGCAATCAGCCCCAGCATTTT.

This sequence joins TRBV7-3 and TRBJ2-2, with TRBD2 matching 12 bases. The ends lost 5 bases at V and 7 bases at J; junction bases unmatched: 17. The CDR3 has 19 amino acids. Germline assignment: CDR1 SGHTA and CDR2 FQGTGA. The CDR3 is CASSADHFGLAGSHGELFF. For the CDR3, the DNA is TGTGCCAGCAGCGCCGATCACTTTGGACTAGCGGGAAGTCACGGGGAGCTGTTTTTT.

In DNA form, the CDR3 reads TGCGCCAGCAGCTTTTCTCGGACTAGCGGCTCCCAAGAGACCCAGTACTTC. It yields the protein CASSFSRTSGSQETQYF. This rearrangement joins TRBV5-1 to TRBJ2-5; the match to TRBD2 covers 10 bases. The CDR3 runs 17 residues. V shed 2 bases and J 1 base; nucleotides not matched to a gene: 8. In germline, CDR1 is SGHRS, CDR2 YFSETQ.

The table lists this clonotype with many counts. The chain recombines TRBV5-1 with TRBJ1-5; 7 bases line up with TRBD1. The CDR3 spans 17 residues. J was trimmed by 0 bases and V by 4 bases; bases with no gene match: 10. Germline values: CDR1 SGHRS, CDR2 YFSETQ. CDR3 DNA sequence: TGCGCCAGCAGCCCTGGGACAGCCCGTTTTAGCAATCAGCCCCAGCATTTT. It translates to CASSPGTARFSNQPQHF. Full variable domain (remainder filled in from reference TRBV5-1 and TRBJ1-5): KAGVTQTPRYLIKTRGQQVTLSCSPISGHRSVSWYQQTPGQGLQFLFEYFSETQRNKGNFPGRFSGRQFSNSRSEMNVSTLELGDSALYLCASSPGTARFSNQPQHFGDGTRLSIL.

This clonotype has only a few counts. The chain uses TRBV25-1 and TRBJ1-6; a weak D match, TRBD1 (6 bases). Germline V gene sequence: CDR1 MGHDK, CDR2 SYGVNS. V lost 3 bases and J 9 bases, leaving 18 bases between the germline ends. The CDR3 consists of 16 residues. The CDR3 nucleotides are TGTGCCAGCAGTGATCCCTTCCAGGGGAGTGGTTCACCCCTCCACTTT. Residues: CASSDPFQGSGSPLHF.

This clonotype was seen a few times. The chain uses TRBV29-1 and TRBJ1-1; 10 positions agree with TRBD1. The V and J ends lost 6 bases and 3 bases, in that order; junction bases with no gene match: 4. CDR1 is SQVTM and CDR2 is ANQGSEA in the germline V gene. CDR3 length: 13 amino acids. The CDR3 region has the DNA TGCAGCGTGCTGGACAGGGGGTACACTGAAGCTTTCTTT. It encodes CSVLDRGYTEAFF.

A remark on this clonotype: At one end the junction does not follow the germline gene, possibly because of a read error. The chain employs TRBV15 and TRBJ1-2, with 7 nucleotides matching TRBD1. This CDR3 contains 14 residues. CDR1 is LNHNV, CDR2 YYDKDF, per germline (reference sequence). CDR3 sequence reads: CATSVGQASYGYIF. DNA for the CDR3: TGTGCCACCAGCGTCGGACAGGCGAGCTATGGCTACATCTTC.

In its sample, this clonotype was seen many times. The chain recombines TRBV11-2 with TRBJ2-7, with D unclear. The V gene's germline CDR1 is SGHAT and CDR2 FQNNGV. There are 15 residues in the CDR3. The ends were cut back, 0 bases at V and 0 bases at J, with 9 bases in the middle. Written as DNA, the CDR3 is TGTGCCAGCAGCTTAGATCGATGGGTCTCCTACGAGCAGTACTTC. Amino acid sequence: CASSLDRWVSYEQYF.

J is TRBJ1-1 and V is TRBV5-8; TRBD1 aligns across 9 bases. The J segment lost 2 bases and the V segment lost 3 bases, leaving 8 bases of the junction unmatched. In germline, CDR1 is SGHTS, CDR2 YDEGEE. The length of the CDR3 is 16 residues. This CDR3 reads CASSYKTQGANTEAFF. Here the CDR3 DNA reads TGTGCCAGCAGCTACAAGACACAGGGGGCCAACACTGAAGCTTTCTTT.

This clonotype was detected many times. The V gene is TRBV15, the J gene TRBJ2-1, with 12 bases that match TRBD2. Looked up from germline, CDR1 is LNHNV and CDR2 is YYDKDF (reference sequence). The CDR3 spans 15 residues. The V segment lost 2 bases and the J segment 9 bases; nucleotides outside the gene matches: 5. DNA of the CDR3: TGTGCCACCAGCAGACCTAGCGGGAGGGCCTCTGAGCAGTTCTTC. Amino acid sequence: CATSRPSGRASEQFF.

In this sample, this clonotype turned up many times. The chain links TRBV5-5 to TRBJ2-1; 9 bases line up with TRBD1. This CDR3 comprises 14 residues. The J segment lost 15 bases and the V segment lost 3 bases, leaving 13 bases of the junction unmatched. Germline assignment: CDR1 SGHKS and CDR2 YYEKEE (reference sequence). The DNA for the CDR3 is TGTGCCAGCAGCTCGCCTCCCCCCGGGACAGGGACGTTCTTC. This translates into CASSSPPPGTGTFF.

This clonotype was detected a few times. The V and J genes are TRBV28 and TRBJ2-1; 7 nucleotides align to TRBD1. The CDR3 loop spans 14 amino acids. Germline values: CDR1 MDHEN, CDR2 SYDVKM. With 8 bases clipped from V and 6 bases from J, the junction kept 10 bases outside the gene matches. The CDR3 bases are TGTGCCAGCCGAACGGGGACAGAATCCAATGAGCAGTTCTTC. This gives the protein CASRTGTESNEQFF.

The V gene is TRBV30, the J gene TRBJ1-1; D not certain. In germline, CDR1 is GTSNPN, CDR2 SVGIG (reference sequence). Trimming took 0 bases from V and 4 from J, leaving 9 bases between them. CDR3 length equals 13 residues. The CDR3 region is CAWSVLGCTEAFF. As DNA, the CDR3 is TGTGCCTGGAGTGTACTTGGATGCACTGAAGCTTTCTTT.